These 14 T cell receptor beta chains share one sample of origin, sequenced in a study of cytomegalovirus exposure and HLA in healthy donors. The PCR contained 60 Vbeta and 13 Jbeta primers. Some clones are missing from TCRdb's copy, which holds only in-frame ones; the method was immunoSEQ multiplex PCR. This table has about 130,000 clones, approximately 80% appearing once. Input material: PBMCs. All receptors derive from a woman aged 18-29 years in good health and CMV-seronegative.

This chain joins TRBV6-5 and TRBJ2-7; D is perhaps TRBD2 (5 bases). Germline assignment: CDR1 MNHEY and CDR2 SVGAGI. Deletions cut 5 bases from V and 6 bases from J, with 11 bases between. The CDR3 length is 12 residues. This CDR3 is CASSLHRGEQYF. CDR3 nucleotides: TGTGCCAGCAGTCTCCACCGGGGCGAGCAGTACTTC.

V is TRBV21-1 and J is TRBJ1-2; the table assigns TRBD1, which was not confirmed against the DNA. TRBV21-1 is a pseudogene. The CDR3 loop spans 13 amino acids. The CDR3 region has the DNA TGTGCCAGCAGCAATCCAGGGGACTATGGCTACACCTTC. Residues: CASSNPGDYGYTF.

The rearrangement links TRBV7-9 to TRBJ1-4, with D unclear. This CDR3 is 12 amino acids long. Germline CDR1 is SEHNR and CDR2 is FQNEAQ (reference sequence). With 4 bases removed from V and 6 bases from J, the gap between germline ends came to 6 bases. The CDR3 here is CASSSGYEKLFF. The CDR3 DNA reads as TGTGCCAGCAGCTCGGGGTATGAAAAACTGTTTTTT.

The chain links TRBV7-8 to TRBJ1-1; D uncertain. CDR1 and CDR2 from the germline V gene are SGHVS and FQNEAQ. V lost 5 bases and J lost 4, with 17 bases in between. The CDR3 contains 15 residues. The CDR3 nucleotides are TGTGCCAGCAGCCCGCGGGCCAGGACGAGCACTGAAGCTTTCTTT. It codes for CASSPRARTSTEAFF.

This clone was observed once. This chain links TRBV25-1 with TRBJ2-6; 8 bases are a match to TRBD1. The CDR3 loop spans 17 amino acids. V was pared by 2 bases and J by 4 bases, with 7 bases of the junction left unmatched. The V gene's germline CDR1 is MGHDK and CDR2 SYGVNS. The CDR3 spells CASSEGQGAPGANVLTF. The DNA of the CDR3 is TGTGCCAGCAGTGAAGGGCAGGGGGCTCCCGGGGCCAACGTCCTGACTTTC.

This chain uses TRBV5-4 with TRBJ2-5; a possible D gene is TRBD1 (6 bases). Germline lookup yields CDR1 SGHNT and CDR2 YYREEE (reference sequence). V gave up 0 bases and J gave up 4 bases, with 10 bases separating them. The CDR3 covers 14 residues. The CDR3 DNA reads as TGTGCCAGCAGCTTGGTGGCAGGGGCAGAGACCCAGTACTTC. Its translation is CASSLVAGAETQYF.

The CDR3 reads CSAKDMSGTEAFF. The CDR3 bases are TGCAGCGCCAAAGATATGAGTGGCACTGAAGCTTTCTTT. The V call is TRBV29-1, the J call TRBJ1-1; D gene unclear. This CDR3 is 13 amino acids long. From germline, CDR1 is SQVTM and CDR2 ANQGSEA. Trimming cost V 7 bases and J 4 bases, with 16 bases left between them.

CDR3 in DNA: TGCAGCGTTGTGAATGACAGACGATATGGCTACACCTTC. It yields the protein CSVVNDRRYGYTF. The chain is built from TRBV29-1 and TRBJ1-2; tentative D call: TRBD1 (5 bases). The CDR3 has 13 amino acids. Per germline, CDR1 SQVTM and CDR2 ANQGSEA. V lost 4 bases to trimming and J lost 5 bases, with 14 bases between them.

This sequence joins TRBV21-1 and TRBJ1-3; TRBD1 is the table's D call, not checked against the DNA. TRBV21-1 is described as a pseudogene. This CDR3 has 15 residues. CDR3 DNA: TGTGCCAACGATCAGGGGGCAGCTTTAGGAAACACCATATATTTT. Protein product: CANDQGAALGNTIYF.

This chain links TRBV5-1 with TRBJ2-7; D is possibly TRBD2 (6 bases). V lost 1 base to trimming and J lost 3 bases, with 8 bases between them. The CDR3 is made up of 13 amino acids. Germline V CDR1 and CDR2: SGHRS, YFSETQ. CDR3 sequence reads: CASSLTSSYEQYF. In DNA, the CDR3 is TGCGCCAGCAGCTTGACTAGCAGCTACGAGCAGTACTTC.

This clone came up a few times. The CDR3 loop is CSVGNTGSIEKLFF. The CDR3, as DNA: TGCAGCGTGGGGAACACAGGGAGCATTGAAAAACTGTTTTTT. The chain recombines TRBV29-1 with TRBJ1-4; the D gene is possibly TRBD1 (6 bases). V was pared by 6 bases and J by 7 bases, with 18 bases between. This CDR3 has 14 amino acids. Germline V lookup: CDR1 SQVTM, CDR2 ANQGSEA.

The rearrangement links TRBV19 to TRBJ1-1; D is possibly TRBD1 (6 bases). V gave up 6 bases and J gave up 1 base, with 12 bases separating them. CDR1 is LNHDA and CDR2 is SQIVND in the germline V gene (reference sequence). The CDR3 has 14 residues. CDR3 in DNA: TGTGCCAGTAGCCCGAGGGGGGGGAACACTGAAGCTTTCTTT. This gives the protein CASSPRGGNTEAFF.

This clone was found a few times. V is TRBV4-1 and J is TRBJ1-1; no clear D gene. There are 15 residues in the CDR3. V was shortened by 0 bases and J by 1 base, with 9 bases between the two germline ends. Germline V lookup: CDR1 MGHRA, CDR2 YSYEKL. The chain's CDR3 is CASSQESRRNTEAFF. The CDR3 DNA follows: TGCGCCAGCAGCCAAGAAAGCCGGAGGAACACTGAAGCTTTCTTT.

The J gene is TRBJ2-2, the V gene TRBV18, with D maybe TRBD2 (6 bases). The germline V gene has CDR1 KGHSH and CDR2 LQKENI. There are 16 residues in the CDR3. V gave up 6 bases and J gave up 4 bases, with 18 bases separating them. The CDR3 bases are TGTGCCAGCTCTCTAACCAGGGCGGGGAGCACCGGGGAGCTGTTTTTT. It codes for CASSLTRAGSTGELFF.